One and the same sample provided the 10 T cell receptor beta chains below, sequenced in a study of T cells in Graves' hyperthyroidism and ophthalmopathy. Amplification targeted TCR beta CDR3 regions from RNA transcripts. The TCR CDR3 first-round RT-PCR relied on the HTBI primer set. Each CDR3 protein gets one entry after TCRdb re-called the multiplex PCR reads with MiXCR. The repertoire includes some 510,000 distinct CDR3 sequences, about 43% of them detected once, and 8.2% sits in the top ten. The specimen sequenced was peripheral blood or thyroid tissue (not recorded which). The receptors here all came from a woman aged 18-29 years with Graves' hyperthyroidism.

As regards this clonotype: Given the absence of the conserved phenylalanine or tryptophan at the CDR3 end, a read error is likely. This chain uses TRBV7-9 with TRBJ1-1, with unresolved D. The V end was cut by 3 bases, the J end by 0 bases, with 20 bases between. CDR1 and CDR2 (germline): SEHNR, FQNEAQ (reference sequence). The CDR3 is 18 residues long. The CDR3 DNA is TGTGCCAGCAGCTTTTCGCTTCCTGCCGAGGGCCTGAACACTGAAGCTTTCTCT. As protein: CASSFSLPAEGLNTEAFS.

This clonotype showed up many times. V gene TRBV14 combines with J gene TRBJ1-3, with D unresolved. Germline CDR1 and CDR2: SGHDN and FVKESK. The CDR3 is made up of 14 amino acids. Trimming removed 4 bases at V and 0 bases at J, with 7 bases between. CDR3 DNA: TGTGCCAGCAGCCCTAGTCTCTCTGGAAACACCATATATTTT. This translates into CASSPSLSGNTIYF.

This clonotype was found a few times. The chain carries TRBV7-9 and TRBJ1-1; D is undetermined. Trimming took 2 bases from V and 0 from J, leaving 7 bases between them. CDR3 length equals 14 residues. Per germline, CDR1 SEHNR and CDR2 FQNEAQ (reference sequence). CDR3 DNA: TGTGCCAGCAGCTTAATACAGATGAACACTGAAGCTTTCTTT. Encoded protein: CASSLIQMNTEAFF.

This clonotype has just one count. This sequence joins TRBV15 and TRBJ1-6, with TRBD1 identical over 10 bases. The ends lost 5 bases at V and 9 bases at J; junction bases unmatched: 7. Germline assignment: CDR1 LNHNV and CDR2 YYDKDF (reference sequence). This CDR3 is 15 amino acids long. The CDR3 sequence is CATSLTGGLASPLHF. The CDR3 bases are TGTGCCACCAGCCTGACAGGGGGCCTTGCTTCACCCCTCCACTTT.

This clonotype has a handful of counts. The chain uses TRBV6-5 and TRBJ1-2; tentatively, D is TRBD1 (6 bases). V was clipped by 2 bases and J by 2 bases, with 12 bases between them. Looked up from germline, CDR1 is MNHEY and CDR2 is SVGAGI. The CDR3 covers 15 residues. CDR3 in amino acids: CASSYRWTANYGYTF. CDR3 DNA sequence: TGTGCCAGCAGTTACCGGTGGACAGCGAACTATGGCTACACCTTC.

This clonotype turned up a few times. CDR3 residues: CASSVEGGSGANVLTF. For the CDR3, the DNA is TGTGCCAGCAGCGTAGAGGGGGGCTCTGGGGCCAACGTCCTGACTTTC. The rearrangement joins TRBV9 to TRBJ2-6; D is tentatively TRBD1 or TRBD2 (6 bases each). Germline CDR1 reads SGDLS; CDR2 reads YYNGEE. The CDR3 sequence is 16 residues long. The ends were cut back, 0 bases at V and 0 bases at J, with 7 bases in the middle. The variable domain in full, completed from reference TRBV9 and TRBJ2-6, reads DSGVTQTPKHLITATGQRVTLRCSPRSGDLSVYWYQQSLDQGLQFLIQYYNGEERAKGNILERFSAQQFPDLHSELNLSSLELGDSALYFCASSVEGGSGANVLTFGAGSRLTVL.

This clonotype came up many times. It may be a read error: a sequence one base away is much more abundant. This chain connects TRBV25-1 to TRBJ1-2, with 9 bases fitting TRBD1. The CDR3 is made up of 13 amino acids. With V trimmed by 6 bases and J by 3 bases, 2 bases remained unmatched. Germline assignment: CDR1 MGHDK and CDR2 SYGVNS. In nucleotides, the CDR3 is TGTGCCAGCAGACGACAGGGGGACTATGGCTACACCTTC. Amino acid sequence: CASRRQGDYGYTF.

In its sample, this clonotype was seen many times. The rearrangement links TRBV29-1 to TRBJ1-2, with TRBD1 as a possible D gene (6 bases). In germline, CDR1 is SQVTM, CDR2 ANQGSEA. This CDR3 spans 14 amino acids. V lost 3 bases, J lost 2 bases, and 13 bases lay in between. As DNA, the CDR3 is TGCAGCGTTGACCGTGGGGGGCGCAACTATGGCTACACCTTC. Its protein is CSVDRGGRNYGYTF.

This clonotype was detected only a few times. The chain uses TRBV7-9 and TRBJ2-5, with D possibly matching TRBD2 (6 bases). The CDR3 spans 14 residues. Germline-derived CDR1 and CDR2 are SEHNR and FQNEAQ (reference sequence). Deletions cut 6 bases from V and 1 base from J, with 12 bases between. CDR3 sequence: CASSRDSLQETQYF. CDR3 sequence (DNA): TGTGCCAGCAGTCGGGACTCCCTCCAAGAGACCCAGTACTTC.

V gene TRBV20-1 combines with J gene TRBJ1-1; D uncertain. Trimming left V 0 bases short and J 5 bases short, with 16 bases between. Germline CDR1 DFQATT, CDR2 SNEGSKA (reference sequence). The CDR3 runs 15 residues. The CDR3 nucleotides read TGCAGTGCTAGAGATCCAGGCCCATCGAAGACTGAAGCTTTCTTT. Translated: CSARDPGPSKTEAFF.